The 25 T cell receptor beta chains presented below share a single source sample, sequenced in a study of cytomegalovirus exposure and HLA in healthy donors. Use of 60 Vbeta and 13 Jbeta primers characterized the PCR. Produced via immunoSEQ multiplex PCR; TCRdb's table is partial and in-frame only. The sample holds 110,000 or so clones; roughly 70% are singletons and the top ten take roughly 4.2%. Input material: PBMCs. All receptors derive from a woman between 35 and 50 years old in good health and CMV-seropositive.

This clone was detected only a few times. Other DNA sequences in this sample translate to the same CDR3. CDR3: CASSSQGGVYEQYF. As DNA, the CDR3 is TGTGCCAGCAGCTCCCAGGGAGGGGTCTACGAGCAGTACTTC. The rearrangement links TRBV7-9 to TRBJ2-7, with 7 bases fitting TRBD2. Trimming cost V 4 bases and J 3 bases; bases outside gene matches: 6. From germline, CDR1 is SEHNR and CDR2 FQNEAQ (reference sequence). The CDR3 has 14 amino acids. The full variable domain, rest sourced from reference TRBV7-9 and TRBJ2-7, is DTGVSQNPRHKITKRGQNVTFRCDPISEHNRLYWYRQTLGQGPEFLTYFQNEAQLEKSRLLSDRFSAERPKGSFSTLEIQRTEQGDSAMYLCASSSQGGVYEQYFGPGTRLTVT.

This clone has just a few counts. The rearrangement links TRBV5-1 to TRBJ2-1; D may correspond to TRBD1 or TRBD2 (6 bases each). V dropped 4 bases and J dropped 4 bases, with 18 bases sitting between them. Germline V gene sequence: CDR1 SGHRS, CDR2 YFSETQ. This CDR3 has 16 residues. CDR3 nucleotide sequence: TGCGCCAGCAGCCTGGAGGGGGTGACGCCATACAATGAGCAGTTCTTC. Translating gives CASSLEGVTPYNEQFF.

Only a few counts were recorded for this clone. CDR3 residues: CASSLASAAQFF. The CDR3, as DNA: TGTGCCAGCAGCTTGGCCTCCGCGGCTCAGTTCTTC. The chain combines TRBV5-4 with TRBJ2-1; D ambiguous. V was clipped by 0 bases and J by 13 bases, with 11 bases between them. Germline CDR1 is SGHNT and CDR2 is YYREEE (reference sequence). This CDR3 is built from 12 residues.

The chain recombines TRBV23-1 with TRBJ2-3, with no clear D. TRBV23-1 is an ORF, with its function uncertain. Trimming stripped 6 bases from V and 2 bases from J, with 18 bases between. CDR3 size: 16 residues. CDR3 protein: CASRSNTNNLTDTQYF. The CDR3 bases are TGCGCCAGCAGATCAAATACTAATAATCTCACAGATACGCAGTATTTT.

The chain has TRBV4-3 and TRBJ1-5; D is perhaps TRBD1 (5 bases). The V gene's germline CDR1 is LGHNA and CDR2 YSLEER. This CDR3 comprises 15 residues. V was shortened by 3 bases and J by 0 bases, with 9 bases between the two germline ends. This chain's CDR3 is CASSQDTYSNQPQHF. In DNA form, the CDR3 reads TGCGCCAGCAGCCAGGACACTTATAGCAATCAGCCCCAGCATTTT.

The CDR3 nucleotides read TGTGCCAGCAGCTTTAACAGGGTTTACTATGGCTACACCTTC. As protein: CASSFNRVYYGYTF. The chain has TRBV5-8 and TRBJ1-2, with D perhaps TRBD1 (6 bases). CDR1 SGHTS and CDR2 YDEGEE come from the germline V gene. The length of the CDR3 is 14 residues. Trimming pared 2 bases from V and 3 bases from J, leaving 11 bases between.

This chain connects TRBV18 to TRBJ1-1, with 7 bases that match TRBD1. V trimming: 2 bases; J trimming: 3 bases; junction bases outside the gene matches: 6. Germline V gene data show CDR1 as KGHSH and CDR2 as LQKENI. The CDR3 has 15 amino acids. CDR3 sequence: CASSPTGDGYTEAFF. The CDR3 bases are TGTGCCAGCTCACCAACAGGGGACGGGTACACTGAAGCTTTCTTT.

The chain recombines TRBV6-5 with TRBJ2-5; 14 nucleotides agree with TRBD2. The ends lost 5 bases at V and 5 bases at J; junction bases unmatched: 4. This CDR3 contains 15 residues. CDR1 MNHEY and CDR2 SVGAGI come from the germline V gene. Written as DNA, the CDR3 is TGTGCCAGCAGTCCCAGGACTAGCGGGGGGGAGACCCAGTACTTC. Encoded protein: CASSPRTSGGETQYF.

V gene TRBV6-5 combines with J gene TRBJ2-2; a possible D gene is TRBD1 (5 bases). Deletions cut 0 bases from V and 3 bases from J, with 8 bases between. The CDR3 is 15 residues long. From germline, CDR1 is MNHEY and CDR2 SVGAGI. The CDR3 DNA follows: TGTGCCAGCAGTTACTCTCAAGGGGACACCGGGGAGCTGTTTTTT. As protein: CASSYSQGDTGELFF.

This rearrangement joins TRBV27 to TRBJ1-2; TRBD1 aligns across 7 bases. The CDR3 consists of 13 residues. Losses at the gene ends were 6 bases for V and 4 bases for J; bases not matched to a gene: 5. Per germline, CDR1 MNHEY and CDR2 SMNVEV (reference sequence). Here the CDR3 reads CASSRGTVYGYTF. As DNA, the CDR3 is TGTGCCAGCAGCCGCGGGACAGTCTATGGCTACACCTTC.

This chain uses TRBV15 with TRBJ1-1, with D unclear. V lost 5 bases, J lost 3 bases, and 13 bases lay in between. The CDR3 runs to 14 residues. From germline, CDR1 is LNHNV and CDR2 YYDKDF (reference sequence). This CDR3 reads CATSSRRDDTEAFF. The DNA of the CDR3 is TGTGCCACCAGCTCGAGGAGGGATGACACTGAAGCTTTCTTT.

This chain joins TRBV27 and TRBJ2-1; 11 bases map to TRBD2. The germline CDR1 and CDR2 sequences are MNHEY and SMNVEV (reference sequence). The CDR3 has 16 amino acids. With 5 bases clipped from V and 6 bases from J, the junction kept 9 bases outside the gene matches. CDR3 sequence reads: CASSPPLGLAVNEQFF. The CDR3 DNA reads TGTGCCAGCAGTCCTCCTTTGGGACTAGCGGTCAATGAGCAGTTCTTC.

This chain links TRBV4-1 with TRBJ1-5, with D possibly being TRBD1 (5 bases). Trimming removed 0 bases at V and 4 bases at J, with 16 bases between. The CDR3 runs to 17 residues. CDR1 is MGHRA and CDR2 is YSYEKL in the germline V gene. CDR3 coding DNA: TGCGCCAGCAGCCAAGAGGGAGGGGTTATAGCGAATCAGCCCCAGCATTTT. Translation: CASSQEGGVIANQPQHF.

This rearrangement joins TRBV9 to TRBJ2-7, with TRBD1 matching over 9 bases. Per germline, CDR1 SGDLS and CDR2 YYNGEE. J gave up 2 bases and V 2 bases, and 11 bases lay outside the gene matches. The CDR3 has 17 amino acids. In DNA form, the CDR3 reads TGTGCCAGCAGCGTTCTGATCCGGGACAGGGTCCCCTACGAGCAGTACTTC. This sequence encodes CASSVLIRDRVPYEQYF.

In its sample, this clone was seen a few times. The rearrangement links TRBV4-2 to TRBJ2-7; possible D gene TRBD2, 5 bases. The ends were cut back, 3 bases at V and 2 bases at J, with 14 bases in the middle. The CDR3 covers 15 residues. Germline V gene data show CDR1 as LGHNA and CDR2 as YNFKEQ. CDR3 region: CASSQRRLTPYEQYF. DNA for the CDR3: TGTGCCAGCAGCCAGAGGAGGTTAACCCCCTACGAGCAGTACTTC.

The chain uses TRBV29-1 and TRBJ2-1; no clear D gene. This CDR3 has 13 residues. V was shortened by 1 base and J by 7 bases, with 11 bases between the two germline ends. Per the germline V gene, CDR1 is SQVTM and CDR2 is ANQGSEA. In nucleotides, the CDR3 is TGCAGCGTTGAAGGTGCGCGTCCTAATGAGCAGTTCTTC. Translating gives CSVEGARPNEQFF.

The V and J genes are TRBV2 and TRBJ1-2; 12 nucleotides line up with TRBD1. The CDR3 loop spans 15 amino acids. V lost 7 bases to trimming and J lost 4 bases; unmatched junction nucleotides: 7. Germline V gene lookup returns CDR1 SNHLY and CDR2 FYNNEI. CDR3: CASTGDRGRTYGYTF. In DNA, the CDR3 is TGTGCCAGCACTGGGGACAGGGGGCGGACCTATGGCTACACCTTC. The entire variable domain, with the rest obtained from reference TRBV2 and TRBJ1-2, is as follows: EPEVTQTPSHQVTQMGQEVILRCVPISNHLYFYWYRQILGQKVEFLVSFYNNEISEKSEIFDDQFSVERPDGSNFTLKIRSTKLEDSAMYFCASTGDRGRTYGYTFGSGTRLTVV.

The chain joins TRBV4-1 to TRBJ2-7, with D tentatively TRBD1 (6 bases). Trimming removed 0 bases at V and 4 bases at J, with 16 bases between. Germline CDR1 MGHRA, CDR2 YSYEKL. CDR3 length: 16 amino acids. The CDR3: CASSQDSGQRQYEQYF. CDR3 DNA sequence: TGCGCCAGCAGCCAAGATAGTGGACAGCGACAATACGAGCAGTACTTC.

This clone was counted only a few times. This rearrangement joins TRBV10-3 to TRBJ1-2, with 7 bases aligning to TRBD1. Germline CDR1 reads ENHRY; CDR2 reads SYGVKD. V lost 7 bases and J lost 5; bases outside the gene matches: 7. This CDR3 is built from 13 residues. In DNA form, the CDR3 reads TGTGCCATCACCGACAGGGAGTCTTATGGCTACACCTTC. This encodes CAITDRESYGYTF.

This rearrangement joins TRBV5-1 to TRBJ2-1; TRBD2 matches 12 bases. The germline CDR1 and CDR2 sequences are SGHRS and YFSETQ. The CDR3 spans 16 residues. The V and J ends lost 2 bases and 1 base, in that order; junction bases with no gene match: 1. CDR3: CASSFLAGGSYNEQFF. The CDR3 nucleotides read TGCGCCAGCAGCTTTCTAGCGGGAGGGTCCTACAATGAGCAGTTCTTC. Looking up the rest from reference TRBV5-1 and TRBJ2-1 gives the full variable domain: KAGVTQTPRYLIKTRGQQVTLSCSPISGHRSVSWYQQTPGQGLQFLFEYFSETQRNKGNFPGRFSGRQFSNSRSEMNVSTLELGDSALYLCASSFLAGGSYNEQFFGPGTRLTVL.

There are a few counts of this clone. V usage is TRBV18 and J usage is TRBJ1-2; TRBD1 matches at 10 bases. The V and J ends lost 3 bases and 1 base, in that order; junction bases with no gene match: 5. Germline V gene lookup returns CDR1 KGHSH and CDR2 LQKENI. The CDR3 extends over 16 amino acids. The CDR3, as DNA: TGTGCCAGCTCACCGGGACAGGGGTCCCTTAACTATGGCTACACCTTC. Translation gives CASSPGQGSLNYGYTF.

The chain recombines TRBV18 with TRBJ1-3; no definite D call. Trimming took off 3 bases at V and 0 bases at J, with 12 bases between the two ends. The CDR3 has 16 amino acids. Germline V gene data show CDR1 as KGHSH and CDR2 as LQKENI. CDR3 sequence (DNA): TGTGCCAGCTCACCTCGACAACTGAACTCTGGAAACACCATATATTTT. It codes for CASSPRQLNSGNTIYF.

The gene calls are TRBV9 and TRBJ1-4, with a weak D call TRBD1 (5 bases). The V end lost 4 bases, the J end lost 6 bases, and 13 bases lay between the germline ends. The CDR3 contains 14 residues. Per the germline V gene, CDR1 is SGDLS and CDR2 is YYNGEE. The CDR3 sequence is CASSLTAQDEKLFF. The CDR3 bases are TGTGCCAGCAGCTTGACAGCCCAAGATGAAAAACTGTTTTTT. Full variable domain (rest looked up from reference TRBV9 and TRBJ1-4): DSGVTQTPKHLITATGQRVTLRCSPRSGDLSVYWYQQSLDQGLQFLIQYYNGEERAKGNILERFSAQQFPDLHSELNLSSLELGDSALYFCASSLTAQDEKLFFGSGTQLSVL.

In this sample, this clone turned up a few times. The V call is TRBV4-1, the J call TRBJ2-7; D not certain. The CDR3 runs to 14 residues. Germline values: CDR1 MGHRA, CDR2 YSYEKL. V lost 4 bases and J lost 3, with 13 bases in between. CDR3 DNA sequence: TGCGCCAGCAGCCCGATGGCAGGCTACTACGAGCAGTACTTC. This gives the protein CASSPMAGYYEQYF.

The V call is TRBV6-5, the J call TRBJ2-1, with a weak D call TRBD1 (5 bases). The ends were cut back, 10 bases at V and 3 bases at J, with 19 bases in the middle. Germline CDR1 is MNHEY and CDR2 is SVGAGI. The CDR3 is 15 amino acids. CDR3 sequence: CATTRRQGFYNEQFF. As DNA, the CDR3 is TGTGCCACCACCCGCCGGCAGGGCTTCTACAATGAGCAGTTCTTC.